This T cell receptor (beta chain) derives from a study of T cell repertoires in cytomegalovirus infection. Overall study context: Public TCR beta signatures were indicative of both CMV infection and a matching HLA type. Study-wide results and caveats: Cumulated frequencies of public TCR beta families served to identify carriers of CMV plus the relevant HLA. Clonotype analysis showed dominance of the ex vivo response by HLA-C-restricted CMV-specific TCR beta clonotypes.

Trimming cost V 1 base and J 5 bases, with 21 bases left between them. The CDR3 totals 17 residues. The germline CDR1 and CDR2 sequences are SGHTA and FQGNSA. TCRdb itself ran the reads through MiXCR, one entry per CDR3 protein. The sample carries about 740,000 distinct CDR3 sequences, approximately 40% recorded once. Concerning this clonotype itself: The antigen is not known.

The chain joins TRBV7-2 to TRBJ2-7; the D gene is possibly TRBD2 (5 bases). Sequenced: PBMCs. The TCR sequence derives from a human donor in good health (CMV status not recorded). Some clones in this sample may be carry-over from other donors' samples. The chain's CDR3 is CASSLVIALALTNEQYF. The CDR3 DNA reads as TGTGCCAGCAGCTTAGTGATAGCGTTAGCTTTGACTAACGAGCAGTACTTC. Together with reference TRBV7-2 and TRBJ2-7, the CDR3 gives the full variable domain: GAGVSQSPSNKVTEKGKDVELRCDPISGHTALYWYRQSLGQGLEFLIYFQGNSAPDKSGLPSDRFSAERTGGSVSTLTIQRTQQEDSAVYLCASSLVIALALTNEQYFGPGTRLTVT.